What follows are 14 T cell receptor beta chains derived from one specimen sequenced in a study of beta chain features in type 1 diabetes. The isolated RNA, all of it, was reverse transcribed, so expressed TCRB transcripts were what got sequenced. Assay used: immunoSEQ multiplex PCR; TCRdb lists only in-frame clones, some missing. This table has about 410,000 clones, 11% to 15% appearing once. The sequencing sample was made of naive CD4+ T cells from blood. These receptors came from a man in his thirties or forties in good health.

Points on this clone: Different DNA sequences within this sample yield the same CDR3. This chain uses TRBV5-4 with TRBJ2-5; the match to TRBD1 covers 9 bases. V shed 4 bases, J shed 5 bases, and the junction held 3 bases outside the gene matches. Germline V lookup: CDR1 SGHNT, CDR2 YYREEE (reference sequence). The CDR3 covers 13 residues. This CDR3 is CASSPGTGETQYF. The DNA for the CDR3 is TGTGCCAGCAGCCCCGGGACAGGGGAGACCCAGTACTTC.

This clone was seen more than once but under ten times. The V and J genes are TRBV4-3 and TRBJ1-1; D is ambiguous. Trimming left V 3 bases short and J 0 bases short, with 11 bases between. This CDR3 contains 15 residues. The germline V gene encodes CDR1 LGHNA and CDR2 YSLEER. The CDR3 reads CASSHGVYMNTEAFF. The DNA for the CDR3 is TGCGCCAGCAGCCACGGCGTCTACATGAACACTGAAGCTTTCTTT.

This clone was detected only a few times. The rearrangement uses TRBV6-1 and TRBJ2-4; a weak D match, TRBD2 (5 bases). V lost 2 bases to trimming and J lost 0 bases, with 8 bases between them. The germline gives CDR1 MNHNS, CDR2 SASEGT. CDR3 length: 15 amino acids. CDR3 DNA sequence: TGTGCCAGCAGTGAACGGGGAAGAGCCAAAAACATTCAGTACTTC. Translation gives CASSERGRAKNIQYF.

This clone has only a few counts. The rearrangement uses TRBV7-9 and TRBJ2-7, with D perhaps matching TRBD2 (6 bases). Looked up from germline, CDR1 is SEHNR and CDR2 is FQNEAQ (reference sequence). This CDR3 comprises 15 residues. Trimming stripped 5 bases from V and 4 bases from J, with 18 bases between. The CDR3 protein is CASSHYVGRRYEQYF. As DNA, the CDR3 is TGTGCCAGCAGCCACTATGTGGGGAGGAGGTACGAGCAGTACTTC.

This clone has only a few counts. J is TRBJ2-7 and V is TRBV7-2; the match to TRBD2 covers 9 bases. The CDR3 totals 15 residues. Trimming took 0 bases from V and 2 from J; bases not matched to a gene: 2. Looked up from germline, CDR1 is SGHTA and CDR2 is FQGNSA. This CDR3 reads CASSLAAGGPYEQYV. In nucleotides, the CDR3 is TGTGCCAGCAGCTTAGCGGCGGGAGGGCCCTACGAGCAGTACGTC.

CDR3 coding DNA: TGTGCCAGCAGCCCAGGCTCTAGCGGGAGAACAGATACGCAGTATTTT. Protein product: CASSPGSSGRTDTQYF. The chain recombines TRBV7-6 with TRBJ2-3; 10 bases align to TRBD2. V lost 5 bases to trimming and J lost 3 bases; unmatched junction nucleotides: 8. This CDR3 region has 16 residues. In germline, CDR1 is SGHVS, CDR2 FNYEAQ.

This clone was seen only a few times. The V gene is TRBV29-1, the J gene TRBJ2-3; unclear D gene. Germline V gene data show CDR1 as SQVTM and CDR2 as ANQGSEA. With 4 bases removed from V and 2 bases from J, the gap between germline ends came to 10 bases. The CDR3 has 13 residues. CDR3: CSVGTSLTDTQYF. CDR3 coding DNA: TGCAGCGTTGGCACTTCGCTCACAGATACGCAGTATTTT.

This clone was seen more than once but under ten times. This chain joins TRBV18 and TRBJ1-1; no definite D call. Trimming stripped 6 bases from V and 1 base from J, with 9 bases between. The CDR3 loop spans 13 amino acids. CDR1 and CDR2 from the germline V gene are KGHSH and LQKENI. The CDR3 spells CASSIKQNTEAFF. CDR3 bases: TGTGCCAGCTCTATAAAACAGAACACTGAAGCTTTCTTT. Using reference TRBV18 and TRBJ1-1 for the parts outside the CDR3, the full variable domain is NAGVMQNPRHLVRRRGQEARLRCSPMKGHSHVYWYRQLPEEGLKFMVYLQKENIIDESGMPKERFSAEFPKEGPSILRIQQVVRGDSAAYFCASSIKQNTEAFFGQGTRLTVV.

The table lists this clone with a few counts. The gene calls are TRBV30 and TRBJ2-3, with D tentatively TRBD2 (6 bases). V lost 4 bases and J 7 bases, leaving 15 bases between the germline ends. Germline CDR1 reads GTSNPN; CDR2 reads SVGIG (reference sequence). The CDR3 totals 13 residues. CDR3 DNA sequence: TGTGCCTGGATGGGGGGAGGAGGCCATACGCAGTATTTT. Translation: CAWMGGGGHTQYF.

V usage is TRBV2 and J usage is TRBJ2-3; no clear D gene. Trimming took off 2 bases at V and 2 bases at J, with 11 bases between the two ends. CDR1 is SNHLY, CDR2 FYNNEI, per germline. CDR3 length equals 15 residues. The CDR3 coding sequence is TGTGCCAGCAGTGAAAGACCGCTCAACACAGATACGCAGTATTTT. It encodes CASSERPLNTDTQYF.

The J gene is TRBJ2-3, the V gene TRBV7-2; no reliable D call. V shed 1 base and J shed 3 bases, with 8 bases lying between them. The germline V gene encodes CDR1 SGHTA and CDR2 FQGNSA. The CDR3 contains 14 residues. The CDR3 loop reads CASSLGQSTDTQYF. In nucleotides, the CDR3 is TGTGCCAGCAGCTTAGGGCAAAGTACAGATACGCAGTATTTT.

There are a few counts of this clone. The gene calls are TRBV2 and TRBJ2-2; possibly TRBD2 for D (5 bases). The V end was cut by 6 bases, the J end by 3 bases, with 26 bases between. This CDR3 contains 19 residues. The germline gives CDR1 SNHLY, CDR2 FYNNEI. CDR3: CASRRVLEIGQADTGELFF. The CDR3 region has the DNA TGTGCCAGCAGGAGGGTATTGGAGATAGGTCAAGCGGACACCGGGGAGCTGTTTTTT.

This chain joins TRBV5-1 and TRBJ2-3; 7 nucleotides line up with TRBD1. Germline-derived CDR1 and CDR2 are SGHRS and YFSETQ. With 1 base clipped from V and 5 bases from J, the junction kept 4 bases outside the gene matches. The CDR3 totals 14 residues. The CDR3, as DNA: TGCGCCAGCAGCTTGAGGGACAGTCAAGATACGCAGTATTTT. Translation: CASSLRDSQDTQYF.

The chain couples TRBV27 to TRBJ2-1, with D possibly TRBD2 on 5 matching bases. V shed 3 bases and J shed 6 bases, with 15 bases lying between them. This CDR3 comprises 15 residues. CDR1 and CDR2 from the germline V gene are MNHEY and SMNVEV (reference sequence). CDR3 bases: TGTGCCAGCAGTTTCGGACGGGAACCCATCAATGAGCAGTTCTTC. This sequence encodes CASSFGREPINEQFF.